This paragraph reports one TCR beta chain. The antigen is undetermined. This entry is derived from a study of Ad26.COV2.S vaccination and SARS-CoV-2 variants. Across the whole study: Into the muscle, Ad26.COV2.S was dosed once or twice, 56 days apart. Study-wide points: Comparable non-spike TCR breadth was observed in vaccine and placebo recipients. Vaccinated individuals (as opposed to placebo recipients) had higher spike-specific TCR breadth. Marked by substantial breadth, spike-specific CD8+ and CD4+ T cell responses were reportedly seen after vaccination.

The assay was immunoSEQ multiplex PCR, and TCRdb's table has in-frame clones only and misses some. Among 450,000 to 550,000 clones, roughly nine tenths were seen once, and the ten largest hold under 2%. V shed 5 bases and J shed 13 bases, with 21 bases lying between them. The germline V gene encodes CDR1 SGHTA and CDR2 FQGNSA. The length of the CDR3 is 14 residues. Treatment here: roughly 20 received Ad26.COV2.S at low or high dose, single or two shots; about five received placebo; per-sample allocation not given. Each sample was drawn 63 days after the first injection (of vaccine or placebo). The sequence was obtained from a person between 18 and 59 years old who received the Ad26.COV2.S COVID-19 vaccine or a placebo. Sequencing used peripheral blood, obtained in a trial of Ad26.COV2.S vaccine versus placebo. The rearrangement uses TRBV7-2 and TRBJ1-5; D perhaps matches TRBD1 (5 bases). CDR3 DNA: TGTGCCAGCAGCCTCTACCCCGGGCAGGACAAACAGCATTTT. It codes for CASSLYPGQDKQHF.